This entry features one T cell receptor beta chain sequence. The CDR3 spans 14 residues. Trimming cost V 3 bases and J 9 bases, with 12 bases left between them. The data were taken from a study of patients and donors after allogeneic stem cell transplantation. MiXCR was run by TCRdb on the RT-PCR reads, yielding one entry per CDR3 protein. Found here are about 110,000 distinct CDR3 sequences, 35% of them singletons; the top ten hold 25% to 35%. The sequence was obtained from a human donor who was either an allogeneic HSCT recipient or a stem cell or donor lymphocyte infusion donor (not recorded which). It is not recorded whose cells these are; they may come from a transplant donor. V and J are TRBV12-3 or TRBV12-4 and TRBJ1-6; D gene unclear. The sample was blood, either unsorted or a sorted T cell fraction (not recorded which). CDR3 region: CASSFGQEISPLHF. The CDR3, as DNA: TGTGCCAGCAGTTTTGGGCAAGAAATTTCACCCCTCCACTTT.